This section outlines one TCR beta chain sequence together with its context. Data came from immunoSEQ multiplex PCR; TCRdb stores just in-frame clones and leaves some out. Of 120,000 or so clones detected, about 81% appear once; the ten largest clones hold around 2%. This sample's time point: blood 2 weeks post-SBRT. Treatment defined: 15 Gy SBRT to primary tumor, nephrectomy 4 weeks later. The CDR3 contains 18 residues. Germline assignment: CDR1 MGHRA and CDR2 YSYEKL. With 3 bases removed from V and 4 bases from J, the gap between germline ends came to 23 bases. This record belongs to a study of radiation and T cells in renal cell carcinoma.

The origin of this receptor is an older woman with renal cell carcinoma. This chain uses TRBV4-1 with TRBJ2-3; the D is unclear. The sample was blood, taken from a patient whose treatment included radiotherapy and nephrectomy. CDR3 amino acids: CASSQLGRSVLGADTQYF. The CDR3 nucleotides read TGCGCCAGCAGCCAGTTAGGCAGGTCGGTCCTCGGAGCAGATACGCAGTATTTT.